This TCR beta chain was captured in a study of early T cells in non-severe SARS-CoV-2 infection. Overall study context: Chains were unpaired, as sequencing was done on bulk RNA from unsorted whole blood. Points from the study as a whole: VDJdb matches were skewed toward anti-spike CD8 T cell responses.

The CDR3 loop spans 17 amino acids. Germline V gives CDR1 SGHDT, CDR2 YYEEEE. V was clipped by 0 bases and J by 4 bases, with 14 bases between them. Each cDNA molecule carried a unique molecular identifier. TCRdb analysed the 5' RACE reads with MiXCR anew, one entry per CDR3 protein. The repertoire holds 60,000 to 65,000 distinct CDR3 sequences, with approximately 8.8% as singletons. This clonotype was picked up many times. The target antigen is unknown. This sequence originates from an adult who was a healthcare worker with PCR-confirmed SARS-CoV-2 infection or an uninfected control (not recorded which). V gene TRBV5-6 combines with J gene TRBJ1-6; D not certain. This specimen consisted of whole blood, obtained at baseline. The CDR3: CASSLAKGRIYNSPLHF. The CDR3 coding sequence is TGTGCCAGCAGCTTGGCCAAGGGCAGGATATATAATTCACCCCTCCACTTT.